This is a list of T cell receptor beta chains from one sample in a study of early T cells in non-severe SARS-CoV-2 infection. MiXCR, applied by TCRdb to the 5' RACE reads, yields one record per CDR3 protein. This table holds some 83,000 distinct CDR3 sequences, about 9.4% found once. The sequencing here drew on whole blood, taken at baseline. These receptors originate from an adult who was a healthcare worker with PCR-confirmed SARS-CoV-2 infection or an uninfected control (not recorded which). The CDR3 runs from the conserved cysteine through the conserved F or W. Each record gives: clone size, J gene, D gene, V gene, CDR3 protein, CDR3 DNA. The D gene is left open where the match is weak. Some rows have no size entry. The others give once, few or many, or a class for an expanded clone.

size: many
J: TRBJ2-5
D: .
V: TRBV7-6
CDR3: CASSLDSTRAQYF
DNA: TGTGCCAGCAGCTTAGACTCGACTCGGGCCCAGTACTTC

size: .
J: TRBJ2-7
D: TRBD2
V: TRBV10-3
CDR3: CAIGPGSSGSGGHEQYF
DNA: TGTGCCATCGGGCCAGGTTCTAGCGGGAGTGGGGGCCACGAGCAGTACTTC

size: few
J: TRBJ2-1
D: .
V: TRBV7-8
CDR3: CASSLAVSEQFF
DNA: TGTGCCAGCAGCCTCGCTGTCAGTGAGCAGTTCTTC

size: many
J: TRBJ2-2
D: TRBD1
V: TRBV23-1
CDR3: CARRTGASGELFF
DNA: TGCGCCAGGAGGACAGGGGCTAGCGGGGAGCTGTTTTTT

size: many
J: TRBJ2-1
D: .
V: TRBV6-1
CDR3: CASSVGGGTYNEQFF
DNA: TGTGCCAGCAGTGTTGGAGGGGGCACCTACAATGAGCAGTTCTTC

size: many
J: TRBJ2-2
D: TRBD2
V: TRBV12-3/TRBV12-4
CDR3: CASSLASSGLAANTGELFF
DNA: TGTGCCAGCAGTTTGGCCTCCTCCGGACTAGCGGCGAACACCGGGGAGCTGTTTTTT

size: few
J: TRBJ2-2
D: .
V: TRBV10-3
CDR3: CAISNPTGELFF
DNA: TGTGCCATCAGTAACCCGACCGGGGAGCTGTTTTTT

size: many
J: TRBJ2-3
D: .
V: TRBV7-2
CDR3: CASSSKRSPREDTQYF
DNA: TGTGCCAGCAGCTCGAAGAGAAGCCCGCGGGAAGATACGCAGTATTTT

size: .
J: TRBJ2-7
D: .
V: TRBV7-8
CDR3: CASSLGGSSSYEQYF
DNA: TGTGCCAGCAGCTTAGGGGGCAGCAGTTCCTACGAGCAGTACTTC

size: few
J: TRBJ1-1
D: TRBD1
V: TRBV2
CDR3: CASRTGSLNTEAFF
DNA: TGTGCCAGCAGGACAGGGAGCCTGAACACTGAAGCTTTCTTT

size: .
J: TRBJ2-1
D: TRBD2
V: TRBV12-3/TRBV12-4
CDR3: CASSGTSGRAYNEQFF
DNA: TGTGCCAGCTCAGGGACTAGCGGGAGGGCCTACAATGAGCAGTTCTTC

size: many
J: TRBJ1-1
D: TRBD1
V: TRBV27
CDR3: CASSRDRGEAFF
DNA: TGTGCCAGCAGCCGGGACAGGGGGGAAGCTTTCTTT

size: few
J: TRBJ2-7
D: .
V: TRBV12-3/TRBV12-4
CDR3: CASRLGLFYEQYF
DNA: TGTGCCAGCAGGTTGGGACTTTTCTACGAGCAGTACTTC

size: .
J: TRBJ2-7
D: .
V: TRBV5-4
CDR3: CASSHGGYEQYF
DNA: TGTGCCAGCAGCCATGGGGGCTACGAGCAGTACTTC

size: .
J: TRBJ2-3
D: TRBD2
V: TRBV5-1
CDR3: CASSLDSGSRTDTQYF
DNA: TGCGCCAGCAGCTTGGATAGCGGGAGTCGGACAGATACGCAGTATTTT

size: .
J: TRBJ2-1
D: TRBD2
V: TRBV5-4
CDR3: CASRGGLAGSSYNEQFF
DNA: TGTGCCAGCAGGGGAGGACTAGCGGGGAGCTCCTACAATGAGCAGTTCTTC

size: .
J: TRBJ2-4
D: .
V: TRBV28
CDR3: CASSGVRWADIQYF
DNA: TGTGCCAGCAGCGGGGTACGGTGGGCGGACATTCAGTACTTC

size: .
J: TRBJ2-7
D: .
V: TRBV27
CDR3: CASSLSIAWHEQYF
DNA: TGTGCCAGCAGTTTATCAATTGCCTGGCACGAGCAGTACTTC

size: few
J: TRBJ2-5
D: .
V: TRBV12-2
CDR3: CASRLPTRSGRPQETQYF
DNA: TGTGCAAGTCGCTTACCGACGAGGAGCGGGAGACCGCAAGAGACCCAGTACTTC

size: many
J: TRBJ1-2
D: TRBD1
V: TRBV2
CDR3: CASSEVPGQGGGYTF
DNA: TGTGCCAGCAGTGAAGTTCCGGGACAGGGCGGCGGCTACACCTTC

size: few
J: TRBJ2-7
D: .
V: TRBV5-4
CDR3: CASSLGPAVGPYEQYF
DNA: TGTGCCAGCAGCTTGGGCCCGGCAGTAGGCCCCTACGAGCAGTACTTC

size: few
J: TRBJ2-1
D: TRBD2
V: TRBV3-1
CDR3: CASSRLAQYNEQFF
DNA: TGTGCCAGCAGCCGACTAGCCCAGTACAATGAGCAGTTCTTC

size: few
J: TRBJ2-1
D: .
V: TRBV10-2
CDR3: CASNRQPNEQFF
DNA: TGCGCCAGCAATCGACAGCCCAATGAGCAGTTCTTC

size: .
J: TRBJ2-1
D: TRBD2
V: TRBV7-9
CDR3: CVSSAGGYNNEQFF
DNA: TGTGTCAGCAGCGCGGGAGGGTATAACAATGAGCAGTTCTTC

size: few
J: TRBJ2-6
D: .
V: TRBV27
CDR3: CASSSPAGSSGANVLTF
DNA: TGTGCCAGCAGTTCACCCGCGGGGAGCTCTGGGGCCAACGTCCTGACTTTC

size: few
J: TRBJ2-1
D: TRBD2
V: TRBV19
CDR3: CASSTTGTSGPSSYNEQFF
DNA: TGTGCCAGTAGTACAACCGGGACTAGCGGGCCCAGCTCCTACAATGAGCAGTTCTTC

size: many
J: TRBJ2-7
D: .
V: TRBV5-4
CDR3: CASSQGGQQSKEQYF
DNA: TGTGCCAGCAGCCAGGGCGGCCAGCAAAGTAAAGAGCAGTACTTC

size: .
J: TRBJ2-1
D: .
V: TRBV20-1
CDR3: CSARAGISYNEQFF
DNA: TGCAGTGCTAGGGCAGGGATATCCTACAATGAGCAGTTCTTC

size: few
J: TRBJ1-1
D: .
V: TRBV11-1
CDR3: CASSFQGERNTEAFF
DNA: TGTGCCAGCAGCTTTCAAGGAGAACGGAACACTGAAGCTTTCTTT

size: .
J: TRBJ1-3
D: TRBD1
V: TRBV18
CDR3: CASSPRTGSITGNTIYF
DNA: TGTGCCAGCTCACCACGGACAGGAAGCATCACTGGAAACACCATATATTTT

size: .
J: TRBJ2-3
D: TRBD2
V: TRBV5-1
CDR3: CASSQGLGISTDTQYF
DNA: TGCGCCAGCAGCCAGGGACTAGGGATAAGCACAGATACGCAGTATTTT